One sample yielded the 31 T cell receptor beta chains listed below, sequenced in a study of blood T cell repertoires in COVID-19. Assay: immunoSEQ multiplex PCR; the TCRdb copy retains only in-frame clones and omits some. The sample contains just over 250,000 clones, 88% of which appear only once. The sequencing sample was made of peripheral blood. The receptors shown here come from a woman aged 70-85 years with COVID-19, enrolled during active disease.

The CDR3, as DNA: TGTGCCAGCAGGGCGACTCTACCGAATTCACCCCTCCACTTT. Amino acid sequence: CASRATLPNSPLHF. The chain employs TRBV28 and TRBJ1-6; D is unclear. V gave up 6 bases and J gave up 7 bases, with 13 bases separating them. The CDR3 is 14 residues long. From germline, CDR1 is MDHEN and CDR2 SYDVKM.

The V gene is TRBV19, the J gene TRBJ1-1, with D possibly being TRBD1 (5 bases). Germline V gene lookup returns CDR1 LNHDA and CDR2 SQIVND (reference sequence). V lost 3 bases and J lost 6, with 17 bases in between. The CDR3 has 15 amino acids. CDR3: CASSIQGVYSAEAFF. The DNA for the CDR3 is TGTGCCAGTAGTATCCAGGGTGTTTATAGTGCTGAAGCTTTCTTT.

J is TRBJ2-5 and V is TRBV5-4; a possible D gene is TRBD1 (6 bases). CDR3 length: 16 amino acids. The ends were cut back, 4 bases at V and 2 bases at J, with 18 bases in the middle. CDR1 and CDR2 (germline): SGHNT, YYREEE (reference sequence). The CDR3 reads CASSLAGASLQETQYF. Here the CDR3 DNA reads TGTGCCAGCAGCCTGGCAGGGGCCTCTCTACAAGAGACCCAGTACTTC.

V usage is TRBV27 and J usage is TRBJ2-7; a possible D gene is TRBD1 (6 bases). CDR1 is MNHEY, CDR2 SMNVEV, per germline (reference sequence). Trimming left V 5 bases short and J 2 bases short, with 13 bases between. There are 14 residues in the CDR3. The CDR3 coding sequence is TGTGCCAGCAGTGCACACAGGGAAGCCTACGAGCAGTACTTC. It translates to CASSAHREAYEQYF.

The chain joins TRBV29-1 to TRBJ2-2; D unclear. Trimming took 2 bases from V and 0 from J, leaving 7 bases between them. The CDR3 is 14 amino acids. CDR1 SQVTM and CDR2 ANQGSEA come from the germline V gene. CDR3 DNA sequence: TGCAGCGTTGAAAACAAAGCGAACACCGGGGAGCTGTTTTTT. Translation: CSVENKANTGELFF.

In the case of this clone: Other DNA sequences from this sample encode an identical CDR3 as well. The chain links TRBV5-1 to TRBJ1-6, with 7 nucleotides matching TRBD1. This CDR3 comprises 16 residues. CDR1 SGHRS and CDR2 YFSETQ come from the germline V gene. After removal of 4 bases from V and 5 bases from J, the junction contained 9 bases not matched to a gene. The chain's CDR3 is CASSLRQGGNNSPLHF. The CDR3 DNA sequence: TGCGCCAGCAGCCTAAGACAGGGAGGAAATAATTCACCCCTCCACTTT.

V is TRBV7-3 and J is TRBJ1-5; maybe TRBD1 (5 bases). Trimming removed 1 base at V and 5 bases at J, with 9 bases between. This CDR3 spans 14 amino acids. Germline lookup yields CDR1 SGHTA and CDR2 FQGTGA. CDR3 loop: CASSLNGGDQPQHF. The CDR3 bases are TGTGCCAGCAGCTTAAACGGGGGGGATCAGCCCCAGCATTTT.

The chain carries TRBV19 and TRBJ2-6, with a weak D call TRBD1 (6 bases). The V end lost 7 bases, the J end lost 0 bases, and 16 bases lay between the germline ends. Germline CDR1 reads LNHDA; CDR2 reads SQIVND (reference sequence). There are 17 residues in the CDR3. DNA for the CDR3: TGTGCCAGTACCCCACACGACAGGCTCTCTGGGGCCAACGTCCTGACTTTC. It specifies CASTPHDRLSGANVLTF.

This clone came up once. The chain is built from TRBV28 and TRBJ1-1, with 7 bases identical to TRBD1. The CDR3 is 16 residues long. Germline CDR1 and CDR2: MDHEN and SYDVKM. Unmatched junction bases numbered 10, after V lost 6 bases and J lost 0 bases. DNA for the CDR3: TGTGCCAGCAGGGAACTCGGGACAGCGATGAACACTGAAGCTTTCTTT. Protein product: CASRELGTAMNTEAFF.

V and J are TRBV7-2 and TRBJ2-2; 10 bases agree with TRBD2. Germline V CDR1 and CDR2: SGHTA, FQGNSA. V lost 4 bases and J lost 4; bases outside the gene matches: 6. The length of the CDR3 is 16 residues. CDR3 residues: CASSSSGTSVTGELFF. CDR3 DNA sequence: TGTGCCAGCAGCTCGAGCGGGACTAGCGTCACCGGGGAGCTGTTTTTT.

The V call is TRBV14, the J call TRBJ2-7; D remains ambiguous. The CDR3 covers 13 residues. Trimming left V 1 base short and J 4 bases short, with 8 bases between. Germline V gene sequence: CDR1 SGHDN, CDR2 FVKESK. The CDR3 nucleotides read TGTGCCAGCAGCCAAGTGGGCAGGTACGAGCAGTACTTC. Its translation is CASSQVGRYEQYF.

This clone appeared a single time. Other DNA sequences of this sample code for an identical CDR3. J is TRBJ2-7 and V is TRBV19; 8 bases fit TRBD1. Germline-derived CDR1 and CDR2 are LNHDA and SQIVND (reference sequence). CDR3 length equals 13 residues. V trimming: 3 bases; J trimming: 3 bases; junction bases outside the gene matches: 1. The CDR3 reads CASSIDRGYEQYF. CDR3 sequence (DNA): TGTGCCAGTAGTATCGACAGGGGCTACGAGCAGTACTTC.

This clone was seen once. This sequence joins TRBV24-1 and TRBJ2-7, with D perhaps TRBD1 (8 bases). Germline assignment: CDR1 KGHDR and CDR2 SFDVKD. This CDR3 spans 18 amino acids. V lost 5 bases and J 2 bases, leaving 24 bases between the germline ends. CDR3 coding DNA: TGTGCCACCAGTGCAGGGGGCCTAAGTAGCGGGCGCCCCTACGAGCAGTACTTC. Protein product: CATSAGGLSSGRPYEQYF.

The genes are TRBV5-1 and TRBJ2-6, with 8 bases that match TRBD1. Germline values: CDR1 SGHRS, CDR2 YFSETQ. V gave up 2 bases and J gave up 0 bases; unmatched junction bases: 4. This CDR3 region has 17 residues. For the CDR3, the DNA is TGCGCCAGCAGCTTCGCCGGGACAGGCTCTGGGGCCAACGTCCTGACTTTC. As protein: CASSFAGTGSGANVLTF.

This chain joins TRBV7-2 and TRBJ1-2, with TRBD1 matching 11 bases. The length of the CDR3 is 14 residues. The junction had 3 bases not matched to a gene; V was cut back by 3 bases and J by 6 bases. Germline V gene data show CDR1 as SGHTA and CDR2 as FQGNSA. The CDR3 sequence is CASSLDRGRDGYTF. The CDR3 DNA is TGTGCCAGCAGCTTGGACAGGGGGCGGGATGGCTACACCTTC.

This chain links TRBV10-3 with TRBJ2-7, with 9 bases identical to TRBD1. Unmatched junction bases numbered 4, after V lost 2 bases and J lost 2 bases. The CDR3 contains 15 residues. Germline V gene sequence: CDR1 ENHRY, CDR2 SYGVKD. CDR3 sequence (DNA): TGTGCCATCAGTGAGGTGGGACAGGGTCCCTACGAGCAGTACTTC. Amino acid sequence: CAISEVGQGPYEQYF.

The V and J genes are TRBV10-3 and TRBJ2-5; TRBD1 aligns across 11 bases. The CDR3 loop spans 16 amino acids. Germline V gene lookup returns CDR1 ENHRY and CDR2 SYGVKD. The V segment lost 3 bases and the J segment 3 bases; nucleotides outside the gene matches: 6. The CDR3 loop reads CAISERDRGGKETQYF. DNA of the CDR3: TGTGCCATCAGTGAAAGGGACAGGGGGGGGAAAGAGACCCAGTACTTC.

This CDR3 reads CASSQGSGVGTEAFF. The CDR3 DNA follows: TGTGCCAGCAGCCAAGGGTCAGGGGTGGGAACTGAAGCTTTCTTT. The chain carries TRBV3-1 (or the pseudogene TRBV3-2) and TRBJ1-1; maybe TRBD1 (6 bases). V lost 1 base and J lost 5, with 14 bases in between. CDR1 is LGHDT, CDR2 YNNKEL, per germline (reference sequence). This CDR3 region has 15 residues.

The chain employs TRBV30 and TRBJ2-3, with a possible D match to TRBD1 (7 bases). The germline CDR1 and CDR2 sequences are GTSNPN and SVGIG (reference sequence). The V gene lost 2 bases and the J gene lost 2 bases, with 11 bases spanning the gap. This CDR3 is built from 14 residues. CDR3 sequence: CAWSQGGNTDTQYF. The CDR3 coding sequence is TGTGCCTGGAGTCAGGGGGGAAACACAGATACGCAGTATTTT.

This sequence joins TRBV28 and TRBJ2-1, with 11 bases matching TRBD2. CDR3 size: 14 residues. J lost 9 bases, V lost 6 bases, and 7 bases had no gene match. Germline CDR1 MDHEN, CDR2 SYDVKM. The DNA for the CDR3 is TGTGCCAGCAGGGAGACTAGCGGGACGAGTGAGCAGTTCTTC. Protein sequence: CASRETSGTSEQFF.

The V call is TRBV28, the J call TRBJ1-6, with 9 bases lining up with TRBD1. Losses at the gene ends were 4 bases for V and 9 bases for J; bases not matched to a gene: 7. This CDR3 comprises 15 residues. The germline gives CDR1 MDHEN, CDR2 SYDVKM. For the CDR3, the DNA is TGTGCCAGCAGTTCGCCGGGACAGGGCGGTTCACCCCTCCACTTT. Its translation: CASSSPGQGGSPLHF.

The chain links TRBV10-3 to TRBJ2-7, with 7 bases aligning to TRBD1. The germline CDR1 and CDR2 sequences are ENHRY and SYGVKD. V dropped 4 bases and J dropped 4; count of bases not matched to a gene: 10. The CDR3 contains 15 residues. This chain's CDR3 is CAISASGTVRYEQYF. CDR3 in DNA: TGTGCCATCAGTGCCTCGGGGACAGTTAGATACGAGCAGTACTTC.

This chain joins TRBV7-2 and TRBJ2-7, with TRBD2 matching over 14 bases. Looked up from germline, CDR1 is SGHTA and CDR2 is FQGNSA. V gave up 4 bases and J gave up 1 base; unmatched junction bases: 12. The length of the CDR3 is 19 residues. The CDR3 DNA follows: TGTGCCAGCAGCTGGAGACTCCCGGGACTAGCGGGAGCTTCCTACGAGCAGTACTTC. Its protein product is CASSWRLPGLAGASYEQYF.

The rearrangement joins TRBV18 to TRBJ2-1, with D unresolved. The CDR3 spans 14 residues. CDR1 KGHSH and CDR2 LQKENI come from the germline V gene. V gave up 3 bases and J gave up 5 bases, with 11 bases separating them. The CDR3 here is CASSPGEYNNEQFF. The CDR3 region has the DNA TGTGCCAGCTCACCGGGCGAGTATAACAATGAGCAGTTCTTC.

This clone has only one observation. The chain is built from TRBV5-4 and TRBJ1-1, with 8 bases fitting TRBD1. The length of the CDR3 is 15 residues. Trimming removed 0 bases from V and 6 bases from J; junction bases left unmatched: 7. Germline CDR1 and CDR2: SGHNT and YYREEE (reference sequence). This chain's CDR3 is CASSLGDRPSPEAFF. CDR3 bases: TGTGCCAGCAGCTTGGGGGACAGGCCCTCGCCTGAAGCTTTCTTT.

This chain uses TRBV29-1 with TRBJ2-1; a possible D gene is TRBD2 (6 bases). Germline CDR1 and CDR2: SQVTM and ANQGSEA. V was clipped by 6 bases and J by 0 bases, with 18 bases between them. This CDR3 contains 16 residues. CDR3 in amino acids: CSVEPQGTDSYNEQFF. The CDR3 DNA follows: TGCAGCGTCGAACCACAAGGGACTGACTCCTACAATGAGCAGTTCTTC.

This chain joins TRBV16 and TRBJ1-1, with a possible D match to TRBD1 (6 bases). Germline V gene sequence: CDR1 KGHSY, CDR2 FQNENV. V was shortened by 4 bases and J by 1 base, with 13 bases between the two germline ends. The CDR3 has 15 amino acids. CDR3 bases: TGTGCCAGCAGCCCTAACTTGGACAGGAACACTGAAGCTTTCTTT. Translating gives CASSPNLDRNTEAFF.

The CDR3 sequence: CASNRRQGGSLGELFF. DNA for the CDR3: TGTGCCAGCAACAGGAGACAGGGTGGATCGTTGGGGGAGCTGTTTTTT. J is TRBJ2-2 and V is TRBV5-4; 7 positions agree with TRBD1. Trimming took 6 bases from V and 8 from J; bases not matched to a gene: 16. CDR1 and CDR2 (germline): SGHNT, YYREEE (reference sequence). CDR3 length: 16 residues.

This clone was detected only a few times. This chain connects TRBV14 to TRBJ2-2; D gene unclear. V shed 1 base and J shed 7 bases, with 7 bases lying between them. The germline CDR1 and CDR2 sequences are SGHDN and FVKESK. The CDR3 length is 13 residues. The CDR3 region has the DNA TGTGCCAGCAGCCAAGGAGTGTTCGGGGAGCTGTTTTTT. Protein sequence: CASSQGVFGELFF.

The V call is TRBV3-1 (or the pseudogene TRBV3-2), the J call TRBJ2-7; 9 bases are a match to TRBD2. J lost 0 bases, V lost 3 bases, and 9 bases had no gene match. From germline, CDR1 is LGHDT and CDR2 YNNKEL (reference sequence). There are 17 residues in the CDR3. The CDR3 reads CASSHQPSGTSSYEQYF. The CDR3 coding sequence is TGTGCCAGCAGCCATCAACCTAGCGGGACGAGCTCCTACGAGCAGTACTTC.

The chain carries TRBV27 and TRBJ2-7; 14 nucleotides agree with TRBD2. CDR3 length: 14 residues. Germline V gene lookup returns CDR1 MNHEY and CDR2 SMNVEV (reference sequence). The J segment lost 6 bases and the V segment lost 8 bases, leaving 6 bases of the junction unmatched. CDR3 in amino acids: CASGRLAGGVEQYF. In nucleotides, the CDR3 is TGTGCCAGCGGGAGACTAGCGGGAGGGGTCGAGCAGTACTTC.